The 28 T cell receptor beta chains in this list originate from one sample, sequenced in a study of control samples from healthy donors and cancer patients. Profiled with immunoSEQ multiplex PCR; TCRdb holds only in-frame clones, not every one. The top ten hold approximately 15% of the sample, which has 90,000 to 100,000 clones, around 89% seen once. The material sequenced was blood. The source is a woman aged 70 to 79 in good health.

V usage is TRBV2 and J usage is TRBJ1-2; D may be TRBD1 (5 bases). The ends were cut back, 4 bases at V and 4 bases at J, with 13 bases in the middle. Germline V gene data show CDR1 as SNHLY and CDR2 as FYNNEI. The CDR3 is 14 residues long. DNA of the CDR3: TGTGCCAGCAGTGCGGACACACGCAGCTATGGCTACACCTTC. Encoded protein: CASSADTRSYGYTF.

The chain couples TRBV10-2 to TRBJ1-5; maybe TRBD1 (6 bases). CDR3 length equals 13 residues. V was trimmed by 4 bases and J by 5 bases, leaving 9 bases between them. Germline values: CDR1 WSHSY, CDR2 SAAADI. CDR3 loop: CASSAGADQPQHF. CDR3 DNA: TGCGCCAGCAGTGCAGGGGCAGATCAGCCCCAGCATTTT.

The V and J genes are TRBV11-2 and TRBJ1-1, with D maybe TRBD1 (6 bases). Germline V gene lookup returns CDR1 SGHAT and CDR2 FQNNGV. This CDR3 spans 14 amino acids. V lost 2 bases, J lost 2 bases, and 9 bases lay in between. CDR3 DNA: TGTGCCAGCAGCTTACGGACAGCCAACACTGAAGCTTTCTTT. Encoded protein: CASSLRTANTEAFF.

This chain connects TRBV29-1 to TRBJ1-2; TRBD1 is a possible D gene (5 bases). Per the germline V gene, CDR1 is SQVTM and CDR2 is ANQGSEA. This CDR3 has 12 amino acids. V lost 3 bases, J lost 6 bases, and 11 bases lay in between. The CDR3 bases are TGCAGCGTTGAGGGGGGAGAGGATGGCTACACCTTC. Translation gives CSVEGGEDGYTF.

The chain recombines TRBV19 with TRBJ1-2, with 10 bases fitting TRBD1. Germline V CDR1 and CDR2: LNHDA, SQIVND (reference sequence). The length of the CDR3 is 16 residues. Trimming took 5 bases from V and 7 from J; bases not matched to a gene: 13. This chain's CDR3 is CASSAKAGTGEGGYTF. CDR3 sequence (DNA): TGTGCCAGTAGTGCCAAAGCCGGGACAGGGGAAGGTGGCTACACCTTC. The whole variable domain, remainder taken from reference TRBV19 and TRBJ1-2, is DGGITQSPKYLFRKEGQNVTLSCEQNLNHDAMYWYRQDPGQGLRLIYYSQIVNDFQKGDIAEGYSVSREKKESFPLTVTSAQKNPTAFYLCASSAKAGTGEGGYTFGSGTRLTVV.

This sequence joins TRBV19 and TRBJ1-6, with D perhaps matching TRBD1 (5 bases). V shed 5 bases and J shed 13 bases, with 9 bases lying between them. Germline assignment: CDR1 LNHDA and CDR2 SQIVND (reference sequence). The length of the CDR3 is 11 residues. The CDR3 reads CASSGGEPLHF. For the CDR3, the DNA is TGTGCCAGTAGTGGAGGGGAGCCCCTCCACTTT. Full variable domain (missing parts from reference TRBV19 and TRBJ1-6): DGGITQSPKYLFRKEGQNVTLSCEQNLNHDAMYWYRQDPGQGLRLIYYSQIVNDFQKGDIAEGYSVSREKKESFPLTVTSAQKNPTAFYLCASSGGEPLHFGNGTRLTVT.

This chain joins TRBV7-6 and TRBJ1-5; D gene unclear. Germline loops: CDR1 SGHVS, CDR2 FNYEAQ. Trimming cost V 0 bases and J 4 bases, with 7 bases left between them. The CDR3 length is 14 residues. Here the CDR3 DNA reads TGTGCCAGCAGCTTAGCCGGTATTAATCAGCCCCAGCATTTT. This translates into CASSLAGINQPQHF.

This chain uses TRBV14 with TRBJ1-3; D uncertain. The CDR3 consists of 17 residues. Per germline, CDR1 SGHDN and CDR2 FVKESK. V was trimmed by 1 base and J by 0 bases, leaving 13 bases between them. DNA of the CDR3: TGTGCCAGCAGCCAAGTAGGTTTAGCCGCCTCTGGAAACACCATATATTTT. Its protein product is CASSQVGLAASGNTIYF. Looking up the rest from reference TRBV14 and TRBJ1-3 gives the full variable domain: EAGVTQFPSHSVIEKGQTVTLRCDPISGHDNLYWYRRVMGKEIKFLLHFVKESKQDESGMPNNRFLAERTGGTYSTLKVQPAELEDSGVYFCASSQVGLAASGNTIYFGEGSWLTVV.

The count of this clone is one. The rearrangement uses TRBV9 and TRBJ2-7; D remains unclear. V was pared by 3 bases and J by 3 bases, with 7 bases between. CDR3 size: 12 residues. Germline V gene sequence: CDR1 SGDLS, CDR2 YYNGEE. The CDR3 spells CASSERNYEQYF. The DNA of the CDR3 is TGTGCCAGCAGCGAACGGAACTACGAGCAGTACTTC.

The chain employs TRBV14 and TRBJ1-4; D is perhaps TRBD1 (5 bases). Germline assignment: CDR1 SGHDN and CDR2 FVKESK. The CDR3 runs 17 residues. The V gene lost 3 bases and the J gene lost 5 bases, with 19 bases spanning the gap. The CDR3 coding sequence is TGTGCCAGCAGCCAGAGGCAGGTCCCAGGGACGAATGAAAAACTGTTTTTT. This gives the protein CASSQRQVPGTNEKLFF.

This chain links TRBV6-5 with TRBJ1-2; D perhaps matches TRBD1 (5 bases). CDR3 size: 14 residues. CDR1 is MNHEY, CDR2 SVGAGI, per germline. V dropped 0 bases and J dropped 4 bases, with 9 bases sitting between them. CDR3 in amino acids: CASSYSTASYGYTF. CDR3 bases: TGTGCCAGCAGTTACTCGACAGCCAGCTATGGCTACACCTTC.

The rearrangement uses TRBV12-3 or TRBV12-4 and TRBJ2-5, with no clear D. V lost 2 bases to trimming and J lost 5 bases, with 9 bases between them. This CDR3 has 13 residues. CDR3 nucleotides: TGTGCCAGCAGTTTATTCCTTTTCGAGACCCAGTACTTC. The encoded protein is CASSLFLFETQYF.

This chain's CDR3 is CASGSPPAGSYNEQFF. DNA of the CDR3: TGTGCTAGTGGTTCCCCTCCAGCGGGCTCCTACAATGAGCAGTTCTTC. The chain combines TRBV12-5 with TRBJ2-1; D possibly corresponds to TRBD2 (6 bases). Trimming took 4 bases from V and 0 from J, leaving 13 bases between them. This CDR3 has 16 residues. Germline lookup yields CDR1 LGHNT and CDR2 FRNRAP.

V usage is TRBV6-1 and J usage is TRBJ1-5; the D gene is possibly TRBD1 (5 bases). CDR1 MNHNS and CDR2 SASEGT come from the germline V gene. The CDR3 loop spans 14 amino acids. Trimming removed 2 bases from V and 5 bases from J, with 10 bases in between. CDR3 DNA: TGTGCCAGCAGTGAATCGGGCAGGGATCAGCCCCAGCATTTT. Protein sequence: CASSESGRDQPQHF.

This chain uses TRBV5-1 with TRBJ2-1, with D perhaps TRBD1 (5 bases). The V end lost 0 bases, the J end lost 1 base, and 11 bases lay between the germline ends. This CDR3 has 16 residues. CDR1 is SGHRS and CDR2 is YFSETQ in the germline V gene. CDR3 region: CASSLGGPGSYNEQFF. The CDR3 nucleotides are TGCGCCAGCAGCTTGGGCGGCCCAGGGTCCTACAATGAGCAGTTCTTC. Variable domain in full (rest from reference TRBV5-1 and TRBJ2-1): KAGVTQTPRYLIKTRGQQVTLSCSPISGHRSVSWYQQTPGQGLQFLFEYFSETQRNKGNFPGRFSGRQFSNSRSEMNVSTLELGDSALYLCASSLGGPGSYNEQFFGPGTRLTVL.

This sequence joins TRBV6-6 and TRBJ2-1; weak D call: TRBD2 (5 bases). Trimming stripped 9 bases from V and 16 bases from J, with 22 bases between. Germline CDR1 is MNHNY and CDR2 is SVGAGI (reference sequence). The CDR3 covers 12 residues. The CDR3 nucleotides read TGTGCCAGGCAGTTAGAGTGGACTGGTTCTTTCTTC. Amino acids: CARQLEWTGSFF.

CDR3 bases: TGTGCCAGCAGTCCCCGCCGGGAGCTTAATTCACCCCTCCACTTT. Amino acid sequence: CASSPRRELNSPLHF. This chain links TRBV6-5 with TRBJ1-6; no firm D call. Germline values: CDR1 MNHEY, CDR2 SVGAGI. The V end lost 5 bases, the J end lost 6 bases, and 14 bases lay between the germline ends. This CDR3 is built from 15 residues.

This chain connects TRBV5-1 to TRBJ1-4, with TRBD1 identical over 9 bases. This CDR3 has 17 residues. Trimming cost V 1 base and J 7 bases; bases outside gene matches: 11. Germline values: CDR1 SGHRS, CDR2 YFSETQ. In DNA form, the CDR3 reads TGCGCCAGCAGCTTGCAACGCTCCGGGACAGGGCGTGAAAAACTGTTTTTT. Encoded protein: CASSLQRSGTGREKLFF.

Of note for this clone: The sample contains more than one DNA sequence encoding this CDR3. The chain is built from TRBV6-6 and TRBJ1-5; weak D call: TRBD1 (5 bases). The CDR3 is 15 residues long. Germline CDR1 MNHNY, CDR2 SVGAGI (reference sequence). The V and J ends lost 2 bases and 3 bases respectively, with 11 bases between them. The CDR3 loop reads CASSYSGGDNQPQHF. The CDR3 DNA follows: TGTGCCAGCAGTTACAGTGGGGGGGACAATCAGCCCCAGCATTTT.

This clone was detected once. This sequence joins TRBV6-2 or TRBV6-3 and TRBJ2-1; D unresolved. From germline, CDR1 is MNHEY and CDR2 SVGEGT. V was clipped by 2 bases and J by 8 bases, with 22 bases between them. CDR3 length: 17 residues. CDR3 sequence (DNA): TGTGCCAGCAGTTACGATGTTGCGGCACCCCGCATCCATGAGCAGTTCTTC. Its protein is CASSYDVAAPRIHEQFF.

As DNA, the CDR3 is TGTGCCAGCACTCCTGAGGGGCAAGTAATTCAGCCCCAGCATTTT. This codes for CASTPEGQVIQPQHF. The rearrangement joins TRBV6-5 to TRBJ1-5, with a weak D call TRBD1 (5 bases). The CDR3 extends over 15 amino acids. Germline values: CDR1 MNHEY, CDR2 SVGAGI. V lost 7 bases and J 6 bases, leaving 19 bases between the germline ends.

This rearrangement joins TRBV7-2 to TRBJ2-5; 8 nucleotides line up with TRBD2. The germline V gene has CDR1 SGHTA and CDR2 FQGNSA. The CDR3 is 16 residues long. Trimming removed 5 bases from V and 5 bases from J; junction bases left unmatched: 13. CDR3 DNA: TGTGCCAGCAGCCCCCTAAGCGGGAGAAGGGGGGAGACCCAGTACTTC. Its protein is CASSPLSGRRGETQYF.

The chain joins TRBV4-3 to TRBJ1-4, with a weak D call TRBD1 (6 bases). V gave up 0 bases and J gave up 5 bases, with 10 bases separating them. Germline loops: CDR1 LGHNA, CDR2 YSLEER. The CDR3 extends over 15 amino acids. As DNA, the CDR3 is TGCGCCAGCAGCCAAGAAACAGGGAGGAATGAAAAACTGTTTTTT. Its protein is CASSQETGRNEKLFF.

This chain connects TRBV10-2 to TRBJ2-2; D is undetermined. The CDR3 runs to 17 residues. The germline V gene has CDR1 WSHSY and CDR2 SAAADI. V lost 6 bases and J lost 2, with 19 bases in between. The DNA for the CDR3 is TGCGCCAGCAGCGACCCTCTAGGAGCGACTAACACCGGGGAGCTGTTTTTT. Its translation: CASSDPLGATNTGELFF.

This clone occurred once. This chain uses TRBV9 with TRBJ2-5; 7 nucleotides match TRBD2. This CDR3 is 14 amino acids long. The germline gives CDR1 SGDLS, CDR2 YYNGEE. The V segment lost 0 bases and the J segment 5 bases; nucleotides outside the gene matches: 4. CDR3 in DNA: TGTGCCAGCAGCGTAGCCCCCGGGAGGGAGACCCAGTACTTC. Protein product: CASSVAPGRETQYF. Filled out from reference TRBV9 and TRBJ2-5, the complete variable domain reads DSGVTQTPKHLITATGQRVTLRCSPRSGDLSVYWYQQSLDQGLQFLIQYYNGEERAKGNILERFSAQQFPDLHSELNLSSLELGDSALYFCASSVAPGRETQYFGPGTRLLVL.

This chain connects TRBV24-1 to TRBJ2-5, with 7 bases identical to TRBD1. From germline, CDR1 is KGHDR and CDR2 SFDVKD. CDR3 length: 16 amino acids. Losses at the gene ends were 2 bases for V and 5 bases for J; bases not matched to a gene: 10. CDR3 residues: CATSDSGRGPGETQYF. The CDR3 DNA reads as TGTGCCACCAGTGATTCTGGAAGGGGGCCAGGGGAGACCCAGTACTTC.

The rearrangement links TRBV18 to TRBJ1-2; D is unclear. This CDR3 region has 16 residues. Germline V lookup: CDR1 KGHSH, CDR2 LQKENI. Trimming cost V 5 bases and J 1 base, with 17 bases left between them. The CDR3 bases are TGTGCCAGCTCAACAACGCCTCGGCGGGATAACTATGGCTACACCTTC. This encodes CASSTTPRRDNYGYTF.

The chain employs TRBV3-1 (or the pseudogene TRBV3-2) and TRBJ2-2; the D gene is possibly TRBD1 (5 bases). CDR1 is LGHDT, CDR2 YNNKEL, per germline (reference sequence). Trimming took 8 bases from V and 8 from J, leaving 21 bases between them. The CDR3 covers 15 residues. This CDR3 reads CASSQGIRIRGELFF. The CDR3 nucleotides read TGTGCCAGCTCCCAGGGTATTCGAATTAGGGGGGAGCTGTTTTTT.